Below, 7 T cell receptor beta chains from the same sample are listed, as sequenced in a study of T cell responses to AZD1222 COVID-19 vaccine. Measured with immunoSEQ multiplex PCR; TCRdb has only the in-frame clones, and not every one. The sample has more than 150,000 clones, around 93% seen once. This specimen was peripheral blood, taken on day 0 of AZD1222 vaccination. These receptors were taken from an adult in good health.

J is TRBJ1-6 and V is TRBV3-1 (or the pseudogene TRBV3-2), with TRBD1 matching over 7 bases. The V and J ends lost 2 bases and 7 bases, in that order; junction bases with no gene match: 2. The CDR3 is 14 amino acids. CDR1 is LGHDT and CDR2 is YNNKEL in the germline V gene (reference sequence). DNA of the CDR3: TGTGCCAGCAGCCAACGACAGGGCAATTCACCCCTCCACTTT. Its translation is CASSQRQGNSPLHF.

This chain joins TRBV28 and TRBJ1-1; D remains ambiguous. This CDR3 contains 14 residues. Trimming left V 6 bases short and J 1 base short, with 12 bases between. Germline lookup yields CDR1 MDHEN and CDR2 SYDVKM. The CDR3 DNA reads TGTGCCAGCAGCGCGGGAGGATCGAACACTGAAGCTTTCTTT. Its translation is CASSAGGSNTEAFF.

V is TRBV29-1 and J is TRBJ1-1; D unclear. Germline values: CDR1 SQVTM, CDR2 ANQGSEA. CDR3 length equals 13 residues. The germline V and J ends were trimmed by 5 bases and 4 bases, with 14 bases remaining between them. The CDR3 nucleotides read TGCAGCGTTAAGTTTCCCTTTGGCACTGAAGCTTTCTTT. Its protein is CSVKFPFGTEAFF.

The DNA of the CDR3 is TGTGCCAGCAGCTTAGAGGGGTCTCAGCCCCAGCATTTT. As protein: CASSLEGSQPQHF. The chain is built from TRBV7-9 and TRBJ1-5; a weak D match, TRBD1 (5 bases). Germline CDR1 is SEHNR and CDR2 is FQNEAQ (reference sequence). V lost 1 base and J 6 bases, leaving 7 bases between the germline ends. The CDR3 runs to 13 residues.

This clone was picked up one time. The CDR3 sequence: CASSPRGGDGYTF. The CDR3 DNA reads TGCGCCAGCAGCCCGAGGGGGGGCGATGGCTACACCTTC. The genes are TRBV5-1 and TRBJ1-2, with D possibly TRBD1 on 6 matching bases. Trimming removed 4 bases at V and 6 bases at J, with 13 bases between. The germline gives CDR1 SGHRS, CDR2 YFSETQ. There are 13 residues in the CDR3.

The chain joins TRBV7-3 to TRBJ2-5; D possibly corresponds to TRBD2 (6 bases). Trimming pared 3 bases from V and 5 bases from J, leaving 13 bases between. Per germline, CDR1 SGHTA and CDR2 FQGTGA. The CDR3 is 14 residues long. CDR3 sequence (DNA): TGTGCCAGCAGCTTTGGAGGGGCTAGGGAGACCCAGTACTTC. This encodes CASSFGGARETQYF.

The rearrangement uses TRBV3-1 (or the pseudogene TRBV3-2) and TRBJ2-5, with 8 bases that match TRBD2. CDR3 size: 15 residues. The germline V gene has CDR1 LGHDT and CDR2 YNNKEL (reference sequence). The V segment lost 8 bases and the J segment 5 bases; nucleotides outside the gene matches: 13. This CDR3 is CASVPGGQEDETQYF. The CDR3 DNA reads as TGTGCCAGCGTGCCGGGGGGGCAGGAGGACGAGACCCAGTACTTC.